This record covers a single T cell receptor beta chain. The sample originates from a study of control samples from healthy donors and cancer patients. Clones were sequenced by immunoSEQ multiplex PCR, and TCRdb holds only the in-frame ones, with some missing. This sample has roughly 130,000 clones; approximately 94% occur once, and the top ten carry less than 4%. Germline V gene sequence: CDR1 SGHDN, CDR2 FVKESK. V lost 4 bases and J lost 5, with 20 bases in between. The CDR3 consists of 16 residues. Sequencing was done on a sample of blood. V and J are TRBV14 and TRBJ1-1; D is unresolved. This sequence was found in a man aged 25-45 years in good health. CDR3 coding DNA: TGTGCCAGCAGCCCTACCGGCTTGGGGAGGAGGACTGAAGCTTTCTTT. This codes for CASSPTGLGRRTEAFF. The entire variable domain, with the rest obtained from reference TRBV14 and TRBJ1-1, is as follows: EAGVTQFPSHSVIEKGQTVTLRCDPISGHDNLYWYRRVMGKEIKFLLHFVKESKQDESGMPNNRFLAERTGGTYSTLKVQPAELEDSGVYFCASSPTGLGRRTEAFFGQGTRLTVV.